Sequencing of this T cell receptor beta chain was carried out in a study of T cell responses to AZD1222 COVID-19 vaccine. Study-wide points: After the peak T cell response, and only then, were repertoires sampled. Donors were chiefly white British, with a greater number of females, and clonal diversity was perhaps underestimated. At 160-218 and 743-854, vaccine-associated CD4 TCRs were dominant, and they spanned spike.

V trimming: 5 bases; J trimming: 7 bases; junction bases outside the gene matches: 10. From germline, CDR1 is MNHEY and CDR2 SMNVEV (reference sequence). The length of the CDR3 is 14 residues. As concerns this clone: Its specificity is not known.

Sequencing used immunoSEQ multiplex PCR; TCRdb keeps in-frame clones, though not all of them. The sample consists of 150,000 to 200,000 clones, less than 95% of them appearing once. The gene calls are TRBV27 and TRBJ2-7, with 8 bases that match TRBD1. The starting material was peripheral blood, obtained 28 days after the second AZD1222 dose. This clonotype was obtained from an adult who received the AZD1222 COVID-19 vaccine. The CDR3 bases are TGTGCCAGCAGTCCTGGACAGGGCTTGAGGGAGCAGTACTTC. Translated: CASSPGQGLREQYF.